This T cell receptor beta chain was identified in a study of cytomegalovirus exposure and HLA in healthy donors. About the study: Early release data held about 85 million unique TCRs from HLA-typed donors.

On this clone: Its antigen is not identified.

Study-wide results and limits: Accurate predictions that matched the HLA-A and HLA-B alleles of most subjects were reportedly made from TCR beta sequences.

With 60 Vbeta and 13 Jbeta primers, the PCR was carried out. TCRdb keeps only in-frame clones here, not all; method: immunoSEQ multiplex PCR. This sample has around 140,000 clones, with approximately 10% found just once. Germline-derived CDR1 and CDR2 are LNHDA and SQIVND (reference sequence). V was trimmed by 8 bases and J by 1 base, leaving 11 bases between them. CDR3 size: 13 residues. V usage is TRBV19 and J usage is TRBJ1-1, with D unresolved. Material: PBMCs. The sequence was obtained from a woman between 40 and 55 years old in good health and CMV-seropositive. Here the CDR3 DNA reads TGTGCCAGTTCCAACTCCGGGAACACTGAAGCTTTCTTT. It translates to CASSNSGNTEAFF.